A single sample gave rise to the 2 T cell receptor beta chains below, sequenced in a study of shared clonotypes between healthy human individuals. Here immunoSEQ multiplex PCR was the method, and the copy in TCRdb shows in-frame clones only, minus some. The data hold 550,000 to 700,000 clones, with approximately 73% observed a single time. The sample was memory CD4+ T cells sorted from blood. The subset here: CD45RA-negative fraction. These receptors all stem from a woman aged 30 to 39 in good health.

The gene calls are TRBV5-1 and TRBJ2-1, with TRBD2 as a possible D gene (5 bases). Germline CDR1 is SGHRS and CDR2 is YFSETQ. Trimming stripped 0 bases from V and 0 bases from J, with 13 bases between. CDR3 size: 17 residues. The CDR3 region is CASSLVLARTSYNEQFF. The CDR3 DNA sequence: TGCGCCAGCAGCTTGGTCTTAGCGAGAACCTCCTACAATGAGCAGTTCTTC.

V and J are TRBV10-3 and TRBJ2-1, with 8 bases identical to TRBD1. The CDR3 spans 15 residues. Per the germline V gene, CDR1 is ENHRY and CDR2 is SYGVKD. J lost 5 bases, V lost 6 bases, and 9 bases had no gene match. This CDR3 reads CAIRPGQEKHNEQFF. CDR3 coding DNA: TGTGCCATCAGGCCGGGACAGGAAAAACACAATGAGCAGTTCTTC.